This TCR beta chain came from a study of blood T cell repertoires in COVID-19. The wider study: Collection of acute and convalescent COVID-19 samples took place in the United States, Italy and Spain. PBMCs, B-cell-depleted T cells, or T cells were the source of the cDNA or gDNA that made up the material.

Using immunoSEQ multiplex PCR, the repertoire was profiled, and TCRdb retains in-frame clones only, with some absent. This table holds approximately 240,000 clones, 85% to 95% found once. This CDR3 is 11 amino acids long. CDR1 is DFQATT, CDR2 SNEGSKA, per germline (reference sequence). V dropped 8 bases and J dropped 4 bases, with 9 bases sitting between them. This clonotype originated in a man under 40 with COVID-19, enrolled during active disease. The chain employs TRBV20-1 and TRBJ2-1, with D possibly TRBD1 on 6 matching bases. Source material: peripheral blood. The chain's CDR3 is CSPRGYNEQFF. The CDR3 DNA reads as TGCAGTCCCAGGGGATACAATGAGCAGTTCTTC.